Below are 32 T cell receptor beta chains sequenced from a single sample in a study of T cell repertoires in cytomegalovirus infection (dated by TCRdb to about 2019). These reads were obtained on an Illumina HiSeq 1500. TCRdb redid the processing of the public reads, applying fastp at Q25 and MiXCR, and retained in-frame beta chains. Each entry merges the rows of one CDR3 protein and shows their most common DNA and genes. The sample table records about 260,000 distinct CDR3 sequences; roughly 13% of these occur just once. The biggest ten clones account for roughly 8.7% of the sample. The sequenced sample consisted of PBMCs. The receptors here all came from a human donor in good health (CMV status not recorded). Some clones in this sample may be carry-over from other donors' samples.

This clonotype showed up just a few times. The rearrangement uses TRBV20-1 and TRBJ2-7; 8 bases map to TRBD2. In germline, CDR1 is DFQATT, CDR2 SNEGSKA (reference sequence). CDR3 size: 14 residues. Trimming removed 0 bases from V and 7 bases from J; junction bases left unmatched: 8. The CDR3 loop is CSARDLAGGWEQYF. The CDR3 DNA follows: TGCAGTGCTAGAGATCTGGCGGGAGGTTGGGAGCAGTACTTC.

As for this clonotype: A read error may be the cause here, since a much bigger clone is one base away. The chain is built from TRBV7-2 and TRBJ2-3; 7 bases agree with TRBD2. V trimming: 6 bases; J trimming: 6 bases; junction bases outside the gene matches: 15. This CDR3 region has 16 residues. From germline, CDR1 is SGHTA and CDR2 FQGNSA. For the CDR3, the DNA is TGTGCCAGCAGTCCGGGACCAGCGGGGCCCTTTGATACGCAGTATTTT. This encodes CASSPGPAGPFDTQYF.

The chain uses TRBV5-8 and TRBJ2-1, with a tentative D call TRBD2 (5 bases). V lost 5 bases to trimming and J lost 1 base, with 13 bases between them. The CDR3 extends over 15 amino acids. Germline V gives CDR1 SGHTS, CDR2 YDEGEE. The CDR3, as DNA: TGTGCCAGCAGACTCATGAGAGGGTCCTACAATGAGCAGTTCTTC. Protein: CASRLMRGSYNEQFF.

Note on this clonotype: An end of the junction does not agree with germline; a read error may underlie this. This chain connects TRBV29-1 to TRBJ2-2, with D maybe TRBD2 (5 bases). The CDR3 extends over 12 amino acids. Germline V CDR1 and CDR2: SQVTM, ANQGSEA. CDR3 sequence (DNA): TGCAGCGCCACGGATTACACCGGGGAGCTGTATTTT. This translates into CSATDYTGELYF.

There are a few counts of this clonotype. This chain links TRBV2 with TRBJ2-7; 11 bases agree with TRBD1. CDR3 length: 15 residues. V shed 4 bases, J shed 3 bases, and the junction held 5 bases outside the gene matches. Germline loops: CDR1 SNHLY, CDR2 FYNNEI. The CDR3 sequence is CASSGGGTGGYEQYF. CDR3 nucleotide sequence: TGTGCCAGCAGTGGAGGAGGGACAGGGGGCTACGAGCAGTACTTC.

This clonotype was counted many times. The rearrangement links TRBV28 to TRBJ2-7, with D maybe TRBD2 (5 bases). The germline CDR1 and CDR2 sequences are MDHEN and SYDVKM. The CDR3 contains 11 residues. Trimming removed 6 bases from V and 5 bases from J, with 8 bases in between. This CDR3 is CASSRGDEQYF. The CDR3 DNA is TGTGCCAGCAGCCGGGGTGACGAGCAGTACTTC.

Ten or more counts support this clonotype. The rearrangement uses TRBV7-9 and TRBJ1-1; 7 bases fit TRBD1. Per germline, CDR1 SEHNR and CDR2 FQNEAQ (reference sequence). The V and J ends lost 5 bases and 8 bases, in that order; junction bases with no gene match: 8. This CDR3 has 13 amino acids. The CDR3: CASSPTVGGEAFF. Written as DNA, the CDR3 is TGTGCCAGCAGCCCTACTGTAGGGGGCGAAGCTTTCTTT.

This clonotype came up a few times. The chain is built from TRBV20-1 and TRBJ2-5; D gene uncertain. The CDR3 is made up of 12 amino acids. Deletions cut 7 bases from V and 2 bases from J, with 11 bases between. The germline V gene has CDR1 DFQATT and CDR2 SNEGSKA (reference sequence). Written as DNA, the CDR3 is TGCAGTGGAGCGAGGAATCAAGAGACCCAGTACTTC. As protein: CSGARNQETQYF.

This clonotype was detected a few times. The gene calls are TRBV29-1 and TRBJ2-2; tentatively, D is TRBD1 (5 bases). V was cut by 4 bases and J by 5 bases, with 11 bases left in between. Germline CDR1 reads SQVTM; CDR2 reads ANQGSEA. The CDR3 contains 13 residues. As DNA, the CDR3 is TGCAGCGTTGTTGGCAGGACAACCGGGGAGCTGTTTTTT. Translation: CSVVGRTTGELFF.

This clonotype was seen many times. This CDR3 is CASSLRGGRTGELFF. The CDR3 DNA reads as TGTGCCAGCAGCTTAAGAGGAGGACGTACCGGGGAGCTGTTTTTT. The V gene is TRBV7-3, the J gene TRBJ2-2; possible D gene TRBD2, 5 bases. The CDR3 runs to 15 residues. V was cut by 1 base and J by 5 bases, with 11 bases left in between. Germline CDR1 and CDR2: SGHTA and FQGTGA.

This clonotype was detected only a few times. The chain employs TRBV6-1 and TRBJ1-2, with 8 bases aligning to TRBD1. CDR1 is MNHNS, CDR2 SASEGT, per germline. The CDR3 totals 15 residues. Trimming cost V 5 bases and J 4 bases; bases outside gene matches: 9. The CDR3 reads CASSYPTGGGYGYTF. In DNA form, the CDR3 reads TGTGCCAGCAGTTATCCTACAGGGGGAGGCTATGGCTACACCTTC.

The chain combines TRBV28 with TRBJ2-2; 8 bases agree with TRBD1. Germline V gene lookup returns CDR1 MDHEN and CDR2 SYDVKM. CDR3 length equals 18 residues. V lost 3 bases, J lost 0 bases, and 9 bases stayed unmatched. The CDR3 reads CASSFPDREIPNTGELFF. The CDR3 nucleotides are TGTGCCAGCAGTTTCCCGGACAGGGAAATCCCGAACACCGGGGAGCTGTTTTTT.

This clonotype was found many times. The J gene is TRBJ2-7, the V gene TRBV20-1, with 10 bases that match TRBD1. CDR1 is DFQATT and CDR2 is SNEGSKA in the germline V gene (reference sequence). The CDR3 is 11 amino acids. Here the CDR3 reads CRLDRGFEQYF. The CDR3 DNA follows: TGCAGGCTGGACAGGGGGTTCGAGCAGTACTTC.

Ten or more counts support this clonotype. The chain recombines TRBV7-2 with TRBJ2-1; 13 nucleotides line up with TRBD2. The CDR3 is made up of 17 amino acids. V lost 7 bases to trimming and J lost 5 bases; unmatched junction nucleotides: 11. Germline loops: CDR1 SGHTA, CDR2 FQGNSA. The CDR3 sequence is CASTLRTSGRGDNEQFF. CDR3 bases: TGTGCCAGCACCCTAAGGACTAGCGGGAGAGGGGACAATGAGCAGTTCTTC.

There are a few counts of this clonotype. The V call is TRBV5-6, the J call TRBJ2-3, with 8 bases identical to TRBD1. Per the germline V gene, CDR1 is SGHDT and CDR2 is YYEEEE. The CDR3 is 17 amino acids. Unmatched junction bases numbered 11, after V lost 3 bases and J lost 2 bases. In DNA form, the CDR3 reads TGTGCCAGCAGCTCCCCCAGGGACAGGACCAACACAGATACGCAGTATTTT. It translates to CASSSPRDRTNTDTQYF.

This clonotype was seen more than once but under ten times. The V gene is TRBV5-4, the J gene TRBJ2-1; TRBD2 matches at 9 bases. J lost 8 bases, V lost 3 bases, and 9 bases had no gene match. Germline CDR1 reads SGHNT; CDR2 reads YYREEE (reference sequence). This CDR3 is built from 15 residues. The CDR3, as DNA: TGTGCCAGCAGCTCCCCCGAGGGCGGGAGGGATGAGCAGTTCTTC. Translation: CASSSPEGGRDEQFF.

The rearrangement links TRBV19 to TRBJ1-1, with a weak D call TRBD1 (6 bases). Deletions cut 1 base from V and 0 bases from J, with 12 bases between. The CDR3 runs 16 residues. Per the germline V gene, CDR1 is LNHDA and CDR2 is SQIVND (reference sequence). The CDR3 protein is CASSIAGHFMNTEAFF. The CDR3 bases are TGTGCCAGTAGTATAGCGGGACACTTCATGAACACTGAAGCTTTCTTT.

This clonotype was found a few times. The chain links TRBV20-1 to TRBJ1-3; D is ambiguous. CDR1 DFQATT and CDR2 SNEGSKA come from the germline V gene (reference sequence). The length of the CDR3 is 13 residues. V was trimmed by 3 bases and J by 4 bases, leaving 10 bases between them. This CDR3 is CSASSTAGNTIYF. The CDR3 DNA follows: TGCAGTGCTAGCTCTACAGCCGGAAACACCATATATTTT.

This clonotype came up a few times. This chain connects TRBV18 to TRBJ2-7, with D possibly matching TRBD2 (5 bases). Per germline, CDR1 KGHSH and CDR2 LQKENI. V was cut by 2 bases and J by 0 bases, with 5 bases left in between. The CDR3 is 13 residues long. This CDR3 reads CASSPEGSYEQYF. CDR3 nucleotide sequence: TGTGCCAGCTCACCAGAGGGCTCCTACGAGCAGTACTTC.

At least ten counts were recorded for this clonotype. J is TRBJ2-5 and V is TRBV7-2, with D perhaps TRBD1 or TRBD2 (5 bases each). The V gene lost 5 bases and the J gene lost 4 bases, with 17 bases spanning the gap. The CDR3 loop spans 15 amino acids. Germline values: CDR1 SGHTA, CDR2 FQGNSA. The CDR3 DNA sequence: TGTGCCAGCAGCCGGGGACGCCTGGGTCCAGAGACCCAGTACTTC. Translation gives CASSRGRLGPETQYF.

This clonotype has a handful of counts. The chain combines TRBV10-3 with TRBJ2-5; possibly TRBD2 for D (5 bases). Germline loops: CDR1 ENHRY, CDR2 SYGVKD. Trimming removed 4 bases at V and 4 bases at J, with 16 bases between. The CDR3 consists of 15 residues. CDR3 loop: CAISVDRDRAETQYF. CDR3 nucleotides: TGTGCCATCAGTGTAGATCGGGATCGGGCAGAGACCCAGTACTTC.

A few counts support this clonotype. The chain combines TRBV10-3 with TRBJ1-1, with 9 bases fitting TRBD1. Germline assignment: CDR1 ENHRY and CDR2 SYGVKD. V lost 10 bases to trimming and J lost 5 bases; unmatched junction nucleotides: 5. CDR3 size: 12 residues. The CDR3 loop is CATTGGMTEAFF. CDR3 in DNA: TGTGCCACCACAGGGGGCATGACTGAAGCTTTCTTT.

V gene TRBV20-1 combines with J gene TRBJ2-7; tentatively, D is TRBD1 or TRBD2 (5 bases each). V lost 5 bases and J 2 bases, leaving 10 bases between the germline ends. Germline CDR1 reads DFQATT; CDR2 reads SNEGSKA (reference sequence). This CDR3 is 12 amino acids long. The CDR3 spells CSAWDATYEQYF. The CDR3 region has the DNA TGCAGTGCTTGGGACGCCACCTACGAGCAGTACTTC.

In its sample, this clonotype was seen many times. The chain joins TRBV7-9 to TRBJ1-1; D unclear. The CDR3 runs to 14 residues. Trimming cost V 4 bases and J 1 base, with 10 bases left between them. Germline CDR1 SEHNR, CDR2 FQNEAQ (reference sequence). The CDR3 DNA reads TGTGCCAGCAGCTCTAAGGCACCGAACACTGAAGCTTTCTTT. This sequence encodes CASSSKAPNTEAFF.

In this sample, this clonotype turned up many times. CDR3 protein: CASNPPSPGRNQPQHF. The CDR3 nucleotides are TGTGCCAGCAACCCCCCGAGCCCCGGTCGCAATCAGCCCCAGCATTTT. The rearrangement joins TRBV28 to TRBJ1-5; D is unresolved. Per germline, CDR1 MDHEN and CDR2 SYDVKM. V was shortened by 7 bases and J by 2 bases, with 18 bases between the two germline ends. CDR3 size: 16 residues.

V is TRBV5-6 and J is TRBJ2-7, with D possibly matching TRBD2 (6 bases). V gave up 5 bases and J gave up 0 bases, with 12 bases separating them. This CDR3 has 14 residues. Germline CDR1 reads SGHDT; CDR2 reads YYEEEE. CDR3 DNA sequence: TGTGCCAGCAGACTCGGAGGGACCTCCTACGAGCAGTACTTC. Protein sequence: CASRLGGTSYEQYF.

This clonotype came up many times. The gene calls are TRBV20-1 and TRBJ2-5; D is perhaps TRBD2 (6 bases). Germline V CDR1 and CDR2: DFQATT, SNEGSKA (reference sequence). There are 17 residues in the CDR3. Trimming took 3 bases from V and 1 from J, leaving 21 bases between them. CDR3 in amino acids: CSASGGLGPFLQETQYF. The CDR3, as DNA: TGCAGTGCTAGTGGGGGACTGGGGCCGTTTCTCCAAGAGACCCAGTACTTC.

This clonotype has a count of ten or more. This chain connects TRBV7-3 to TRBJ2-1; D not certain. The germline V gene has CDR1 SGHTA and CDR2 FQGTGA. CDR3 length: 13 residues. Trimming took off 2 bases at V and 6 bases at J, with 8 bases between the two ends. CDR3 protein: CASSLSRLNEQFF. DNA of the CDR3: TGTGCCAGCAGCTTATCTAGACTCAATGAGCAGTTCTTC. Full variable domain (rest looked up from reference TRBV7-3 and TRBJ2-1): GAGVSQTPSNKVTEKGKYVELRCDPISGHTALYWYRQSLGQGPEFLIYFQGTGAADDSGLPNDRFFAVRPEGSVSTLKIQRTERGDSAVYLCASSLSRLNEQFFGPGTRLTVL.

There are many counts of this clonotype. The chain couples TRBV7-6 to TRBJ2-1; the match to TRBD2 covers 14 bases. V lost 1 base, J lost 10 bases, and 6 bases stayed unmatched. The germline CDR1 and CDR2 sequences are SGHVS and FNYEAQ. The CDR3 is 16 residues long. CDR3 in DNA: TGTGCCAGCAGCTTAGTTGGGACTAGCGGGAGACGAGAGCAGTTCTTC. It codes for CASSLVGTSGRREQFF.

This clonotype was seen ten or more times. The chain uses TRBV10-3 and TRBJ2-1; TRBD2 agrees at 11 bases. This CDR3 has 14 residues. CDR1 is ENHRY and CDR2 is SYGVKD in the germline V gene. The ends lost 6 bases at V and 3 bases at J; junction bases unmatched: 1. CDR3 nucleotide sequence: TGTGCCATCAGAACTAGCGGGGGCTACAATGAGCAGTTCTTC. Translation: CAIRTSGGYNEQFF.

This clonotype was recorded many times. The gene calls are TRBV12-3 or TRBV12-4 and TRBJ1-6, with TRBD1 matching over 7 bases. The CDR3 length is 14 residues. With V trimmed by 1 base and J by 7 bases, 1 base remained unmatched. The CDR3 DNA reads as TGTGCCAGCAGTTTAGGCAGGGGGAATTCACCCCTCCACTTT. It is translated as CASSLGRGNSPLHF.

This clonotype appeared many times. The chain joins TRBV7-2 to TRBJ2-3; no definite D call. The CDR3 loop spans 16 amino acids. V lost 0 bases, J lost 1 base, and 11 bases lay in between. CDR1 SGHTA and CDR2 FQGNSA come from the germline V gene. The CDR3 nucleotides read TGTGCCAGCAGCTTAGCGTCCGCTAGAGGCACAGATACGCAGTATTTT. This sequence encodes CASSLASARGTDTQYF. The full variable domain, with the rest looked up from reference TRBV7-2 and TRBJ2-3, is GAGVSQSPSNKVTEKGKDVELRCDPISGHTALYWYRQSLGQGLEFLIYFQGNSAPDKSGLPSDRFSAERTGGSVSTLTIQRTQQEDSAVYLCASSLASARGTDTQYFGPGTRLTVL.